Shown below are 25 T cell receptor beta chains from a single sample sequenced in a study of molecular identifiers for immune sequencing clone quantification. Via MiXCR, TCRdb re-called the PCR reads, giving one row per CDR3 protein. This sample has hundreds of thousands of distinct CDR3 sequences, with roughly 25% found just once. Sequencing used naive CD8+ T cells from blood, with Jurkat cell RNA spiked in. Subset specified: FACS-sorted CD8+CD4-CCR7+CD45RA+ naive T cells. All receptors derive from a human donor in good health. Some libraries in this study had Jurkat cell RNA spiked in.

In its sample, this clonotype was seen many times. This sequence joins TRBV5-6 and TRBJ2-7; D may be TRBD1 (6 bases). CDR3 length equals 13 residues. With 1 base removed from V and 3 bases from J, the gap between germline ends came to 8 bases. Germline CDR1 SGHDT, CDR2 YYEEEE. The CDR3 sequence is CASSLRQDYEQYF. For the CDR3, the DNA is TGTGCCAGCAGCTTGCGACAGGACTACGAGCAGTACTTC.

This clonotype was counted at least ten times. This chain connects TRBV5-8 to TRBJ1-1; D unresolved. CDR3 length: 14 amino acids. The V gene's germline CDR1 is SGHTS and CDR2 YDEGEE. V was pared by 1 base and J by 5 bases, with 12 bases between. Here the CDR3 DNA reads TGTGCCAGCAGCTTGCTGCCCTTAGGGACTGAAGCTTTCTTT. This sequence encodes CASSLLPLGTEAFF. The full variable domain, completed using reference TRBV5-8 and TRBJ1-1, is EAGVTQSPTHLIKTRGQQATLRCSPISGHTSVYWYQQALGLGLQFLLWYDEGEERNRGNFPPRFSGRQFPNYSSELNVNALELEDSALYLCASSLLPLGTEAFFGQGTRLTVV.

This clonotype has a single count. A junction end diverges from the germline sequence, so it may reflect a read error. The chain carries TRBV12-5 and TRBJ2-1, with 10 bases fitting TRBD2. The length of the CDR3 is 15 residues. Germline lookup yields CDR1 LGHNT and CDR2 FRNRAP. In nucleotides, the CDR3 is TGTGCTGGTGGTGACGGGACTAGCGTCTACAATGAGCAGTTCTTC. It yields the protein CAGGDGTSVYNEQFF.

This clonotype was recorded at least ten times. The chain uses TRBV24-1 and TRBJ2-1, with a possible D match to TRBD1 (5 bases). CDR1 and CDR2 from the germline V gene are KGHDR and SFDVKD. This CDR3 has 17 residues. Trimming shortened V by 9 bases and J by 0 bases, and 20 bases separated the two germline ends. DNA of the CDR3: TGTGCCACCTCTACGCGGACAACGAGTTTCTCCTACAATGAGCAGTTCTTC. Its protein product is CATSTRTTSFSYNEQFF.

This clonotype has a count of ten or more. The genes are TRBV5-1 and TRBJ2-2, with no clear D. The V and J ends lost 5 bases and 1 base respectively, with 9 bases between them. The CDR3 covers 14 residues. In germline, CDR1 is SGHRS, CDR2 YFSETQ. This CDR3 is CASSSSKNTGELFF. Here the CDR3 DNA reads TGCGCCAGCAGTTCCTCAAAGAACACCGGGGAGCTGTTTTTT. The full variable domain, rest sourced from reference TRBV5-1 and TRBJ2-2, is KAGVTQTPRYLIKTRGQQVTLSCSPISGHRSVSWYQQTPGQGLQFLFEYFSETQRNKGNFPGRFSGRQFSNSRSEMNVSTLELGDSALYLCASSSSKNTGELFFGEGSRLTVL.

This clonotype was seen more than once but under ten times. CDR3 loop: CSAEANYGYTF. In nucleotides, the CDR3 is TGCAGCGCAGAGGCAAACTATGGCTACACCTTC. The V call is TRBV29-1, the J call TRBJ1-2; D not resolved. The CDR3 consists of 11 residues. Germline V gives CDR1 SQVTM, CDR2 ANQGSEA. Trimming removed 7 bases from V and 2 bases from J, with 8 bases in between. Supplemented by reference TRBV29-1 and TRBJ1-2, the full variable domain reads SAVISQKPSRDICQRGTSLTIQCQVDSQVTMMFWYRQQPGQSLTLIATANQGSEATYESGFVIDKFPISRPNLTFSTLTVSNMSPEDSSIYLCSAEANYGYTFGSGTRLTVV.

This clonotype was counted many times. This chain links TRBV7-6 with TRBJ1-1, with D unclear. The V and J ends lost 1 base and 1 base respectively, with 10 bases between them. Per the germline V gene, CDR1 is SGHVS and CDR2 is FNYEAQ. This CDR3 contains 15 residues. The CDR3 nucleotides read TGTGCCAGCAGCTTAGGTAACGGACCGAACACTGAAGCTTTCTTT. Translating gives CASSLGNGPNTEAFF.

Worth noting for this clonotype: The conserved closing phenylalanine or tryptophan is absent in this CDR3, likely reflecting a read error. V usage is TRBV10-3 and J usage is TRBJ2-7; possible D gene TRBD2, 6 bases. Between the trimmed V and J ends, which lost 3 bases and 6 bases, there was a span of 9 bases. CDR1 ENHRY and CDR2 SYGVKD come from the germline V gene. This CDR3 is built from 12 residues. As DNA, the CDR3 is TGTGCCATCAGTGAAGCTAGCGTCGAGCAGTACCTC. This translates into CAISEASVEQYL.

Worth noting for this clonotype: This may come from a read error, since a much larger clone is one base off. The V call is TRBV13, the J call TRBJ2-7, with a possible D match to TRBD2 (6 bases). This CDR3 comprises 14 residues. Germline-derived CDR1 and CDR2 are PRHDT and FYEKMQ (reference sequence). The CDR3 nucleotides read TGTGCCAGCAGCTCGGGACTGGATTCCTACGAGCAGCACTTC. This sequence encodes CASSSGLDSYEQHF.

This sequence joins TRBV7-9 and TRBJ2-5; the match to TRBD2 covers 10 bases. In germline, CDR1 is SEHNR, CDR2 FQNEAQ (reference sequence). The CDR3 sequence is 17 residues long. V lost 5 bases to trimming and J lost 2 bases; unmatched junction nucleotides: 11. This CDR3 is CASSQGLAVGLQETQYF. The CDR3 bases are TGTGCCAGCAGCCAAGGACTAGCGGTGGGCCTACAAGAGACCCAGTACTTC.

The chain combines TRBV6-5 with TRBJ1-1, with D unresolved. The CDR3 consists of 15 residues. With 5 bases removed from V and 0 bases from J, the gap between germline ends came to 13 bases. The germline V gene has CDR1 MNHEY and CDR2 SVGAGI. CDR3: CASSPGWYMNTEAFF. Here the CDR3 DNA reads TGTGCCAGCAGTCCCGGGTGGTACATGAACACTGAAGCTTTCTTT.

Only one count was recorded for this clonotype. One base away lies a much larger clone, so this may be a sequencing read error. The chain has TRBV20-1 and TRBJ2-7, with a possible D match to TRBD2 (5 bases). This CDR3 region has 16 residues. Germline V gives CDR1 DFQATT, CDR2 SNEGSKA (reference sequence). The CDR3 protein is CSASNPAASRVYEQCF. The CDR3 DNA is TGCAGTGCTAGTAATCCAGCCGCGTCGAGGGTATACGAGCAGTGCTTC.

This clonotype was observed a handful of times. The rearrangement uses TRBV7-6 and TRBJ2-7; TRBD2 might be the D (6 bases). V was clipped by 1 base and J by 3 bases, with 10 bases between them. CDR3 length: 14 residues. Germline CDR1 SGHVS, CDR2 FNYEAQ. This CDR3 is CASSLGLEGYEQYF. CDR3 bases: TGTGCCAGCAGCTTAGGTTTGGAGGGCTACGAGCAGTACTTC.

The V call is TRBV9, the J call TRBJ2-5, with D hard to call. V lost 4 bases to trimming and J lost 2 bases, with 12 bases between them. Per germline, CDR1 SGDLS and CDR2 YYNGEE. The CDR3 length is 14 residues. For the CDR3, the DNA is TGTGCCAGCAGCCCCCGTTACCAACAAGAGACCCAGTACTTC. Translating gives CASSPRYQQETQYF.

To note about this clonotype: A much larger clone differs from this one at a single base, so this may be a read error. The rearrangement uses TRBV6-2 or TRBV6-3 and TRBJ2-5; perhaps D is TRBD1 or TRBD2 (6 bases each). CDR3 size: 13 residues. The germline V gene has CDR1 MNHEY and CDR2 SVGEGT. The V end was cut by 8 bases, the J end by 4 bases, with 14 bases between. The CDR3 nucleotides are TGTGCCAGCGCCTTCGGGGGCCGAGAGACCCAGTACTTC. Translating it yields CASAFGGRETQYF.

This clonotype was seen only once. The gene calls are TRBV29-1 and TRBJ2-1; D is possibly TRBD2 (6 bases). The germline V and J ends were trimmed by 2 bases and 3 bases, with 11 bases remaining between them. CDR1 is SQVTM and CDR2 is ANQGSEA in the germline V gene. This CDR3 is built from 14 residues. CDR3 loop: CSVELTGDYNEQFF. The CDR3 region has the DNA TGCAGCGTTGAACTAACGGGAGACTACAATGAGCAGTTCTTC.

This clonotype occurred many times. V and J are TRBV4-1 and TRBJ1-1; D is uncertain. The CDR3 covers 14 residues. Trimming left V 1 base short and J 1 base short, with 7 bases between. Germline V gives CDR1 MGHRA, CDR2 YSYEKL. CDR3 DNA: TGCGCCAGCAGCCAAGTCCGCACGAACACTGAAGCTTTCTTT. It specifies CASSQVRTNTEAFF.

This clonotype was found a few times. This sequence joins TRBV6-2 or TRBV6-3 and TRBJ2-3; tentative D call: TRBD1 (6 bases). V lost 7 bases, J lost 5 bases, and 16 bases lay in between. This CDR3 is built from 14 residues. CDR1 and CDR2 from the germline V gene are MNHEY and SVGEGT. The CDR3 reads CASTRDTGIDTQYF. CDR3 in DNA: TGTGCCAGCACCCGGGACACCGGGATAGATACGCAGTATTTT.

This clonotype has more than one count but fewer than ten. The genes are TRBV19 and TRBJ2-1, with TRBD2 matching over 7 bases. CDR1 is LNHDA, CDR2 SQIVND, per germline (reference sequence). Losses at the gene ends were 5 bases for V and 0 bases for J; bases not matched to a gene: 10. The CDR3 runs 17 residues. The CDR3 protein is CASSLGLGLSSYNEQFF. CDR3 sequence (DNA): TGTGCCAGTAGTCTAGGACTAGGACTAAGCTCCTACAATGAGCAGTTCTTC.

V and J are TRBV19 and TRBJ2-5; TRBD1 aligns across 11 bases. V shed 3 bases, J shed 5 bases, and the junction held 5 bases outside the gene matches. Germline CDR1 and CDR2: LNHDA and SQIVND (reference sequence). The CDR3 has 15 residues. The CDR3 loop is CASSIRTGGLETQYF. The CDR3 DNA sequence: TGTGCCAGTAGTATTAGGACAGGGGGCCTCGAGACCCAGTACTTC.

The chain has TRBV9 and TRBJ2-7, with 7 bases that match TRBD2. V lost 0 bases to trimming and J lost 0 bases; unmatched junction nucleotides: 3. The CDR3 spans 15 residues. The germline V gene has CDR1 SGDLS and CDR2 YYNGEE. The CDR3: CASSVVAGNSYEQYF. In DNA form, the CDR3 reads TGTGCCAGCAGCGTAGTAGCGGGCAACTCCTACGAGCAGTACTTC.

There are a few counts of this clonotype. The chain has TRBV19 and TRBJ2-7, with unresolved D. Per the germline V gene, CDR1 is LNHDA and CDR2 is SQIVND (reference sequence). V gave up 2 bases and J gave up 0 bases, with 11 bases separating them. CDR3 length: 15 amino acids. Here the CDR3 reads CASSISGASSYEQYF. The CDR3 bases are TGTGCCAGTAGTATATCGGGCGCCAGCTCCTACGAGCAGTACTTC.

This clonotype appeared many times. The rearrangement links TRBV9 to TRBJ2-5; 7 positions match TRBD1. The CDR3 contains 15 residues. Germline V gene sequence: CDR1 SGDLS, CDR2 YYNGEE. V lost 0 bases and J lost 4; bases outside the gene matches: 6. CDR3 nucleotide sequence: TGTGCCAGCAGCGTAGCTCCAGGGGGTATAGAGACCCAGTACTTC. Its protein product is CASSVAPGGIETQYF.

On this clonotype: Just one base apart from a much larger clone, this may be a read error. The chain uses TRBV4-2 and TRBJ2-3; perhaps TRBD1 as D (5 bases). The end of the DNA aligns better with TRBJ1-5, so the J call may be wrong. Germline values: CDR1 LGHNA, CDR2 YNFKEQ. The CDR3 has 15 residues. The CDR3 nucleotides read TGTGCCAGCAGCCAAGAAGGGACTAGCACAGATACGCAGCATTTT. This gives the protein CASSQEGTSTDTQHF.

The rearrangement uses TRBV27 and TRBJ2-1, with TRBD1 identical over 9 bases. The CDR3 sequence is 15 residues long. The germline gives CDR1 MNHEY, CDR2 SMNVEV (reference sequence). V was clipped by 3 bases and J by 4 bases; unmatched bases: 4. Here the CDR3 reads CASSFGTGPYNEQFF. DNA of the CDR3: TGTGCCAGCAGTTTCGGGACAGGGCCTTACAATGAGCAGTTCTTC.